The 10 T cell receptor beta chains reported below all come from one sample, sequenced in a study of blood T cell repertoires in COVID-19 (dated by TCRdb to 2018 to 2020). The library was prepared using the immunoSEQ multiplex PCR assay. Held by TCRdb, this immuneACCESS table contains in-frame sequences only and omits some clones. Under half of the omission traces to an unresolved V gene where checked; the cause of the rest is unknown. This sample gives approximately 150,000 clones in total; around 80% of them show up just once. 3.5% of the sample rests with the top ten. The source material was peripheral blood. These receptors were collected from a man in his sixties or seventies who had recovered from COVID-19.

There are a few counts of this clone. The V gene is TRBV5-6, the J gene TRBJ1-2; D gene unclear. The CDR3 spans 12 residues. V lost 3 bases and J 12 bases, leaving 15 bases between the germline ends. Germline CDR1 is SGHDT and CDR2 is YYEEEE. The CDR3, as DNA: TGTGCCAGCAGCTCACACCGCCAATCCGACACCTTC. Residues: CASSSHRQSDTF.

The chain is built from TRBV5-6 and TRBJ2-7; 14 bases line up with TRBD2. V gave up 3 bases and J gave up 5 bases; unmatched junction bases: 4. Germline assignment: CDR1 SGHDT and CDR2 YYEEEE. The CDR3 has 15 amino acids. DNA for the CDR3: TGTGCCAGCAGCTCGGGACTAGCGGGAGTTCACGAGCAGTACTTC. It specifies CASSSGLAGVHEQYF. Full variable domain (outside the CDR3, taken from reference TRBV5-6 and TRBJ2-7): DAGVTQSPTHLIKTRGQQVTLRCSPKSGHDTVSWYQQALGQGPQFIFQYYEEEERQRGNFPDRFSGHQFPNYSSELNVNALLLGDSALYLCASSSGLAGVHEQYFGPGTRLTVT.

This chain uses TRBV6-5 with TRBJ2-4, with D perhaps TRBD2 (6 bases). CDR1 is MNHEY, CDR2 SVGAGI, per germline. The CDR3 totals 14 residues. The V and J ends lost 4 bases and 8 bases respectively, with 15 bases between them. CDR3 protein: CASSFGRERDIQYF. Written as DNA, the CDR3 is TGTGCCAGCAGTTTCGGTCGGGAGAGGGACATTCAGTACTTC.

The chain recombines TRBV10-3 with TRBJ1-1; TRBD1 is a possible D gene (6 bases). V was shortened by 7 bases and J by 3 bases, with 12 bases between the two germline ends. The length of the CDR3 is 13 residues. CDR1 is ENHRY, CDR2 SYGVKD, per germline. The CDR3 nucleotides are TGTGCCATCACCGAGAACAGGGACACTGAAGCTTTCTTT. It specifies CAITENRDTEAFF.

The chain recombines TRBV29-1 with TRBJ2-7, with D possibly TRBD1 on 7 matching bases. V dropped 5 bases and J dropped 2 bases, with 16 bases sitting between them. The CDR3 sequence is 14 residues long. The germline gives CDR1 SQVTM, CDR2 ANQGSEA. The CDR3 DNA is TGCAGCGTTTTCTCTCAGGGGGGTCCCTACGAGCAGTACTTC. This gives the protein CSVFSQGGPYEQYF.

The rearrangement uses TRBV27 and TRBJ2-1; TRBD1 agrees at 7 bases. J lost 5 bases, V lost 6 bases, and 10 bases had no gene match. This CDR3 contains 15 residues. Per the germline V gene, CDR1 is MNHEY and CDR2 is SMNVEV (reference sequence). This chain's CDR3 is CASSLDRVEDNEQFF. The CDR3 DNA is TGTGCCAGCAGCCTAGACAGGGTCGAGGACAATGAGCAGTTCTTC.

CDR3 bases: TGTGCCAGCAGCAACAATTGGCACACCGGCTACACCTTC. Translating gives CASSNNWHTGYTF. The rearrangement uses TRBV7-9 and TRBJ1-2; D is uncertain. V gave up 5 bases and J gave up 8 bases, with 15 bases separating them. The V gene's germline CDR1 is SEHNR and CDR2 FQNEAQ (reference sequence). CDR3 length: 13 residues.

This rearrangement joins TRBV3-1 (or the pseudogene TRBV3-2) to TRBJ1-1, with 7 bases aligning to TRBD1. Germline CDR1 and CDR2: LGHDT and YNNKEL (reference sequence). Trimming removed 7 bases from V and 2 bases from J; junction bases left unmatched: 19. CDR3 length: 18 residues. This CDR3 reads CASTTYTDTGTANTEAFF. CDR3 in DNA: TGTGCCAGCACCACCTACACCGATACCGGGACAGCAAACACTGAAGCTTTCTTT.

This chain uses TRBV19 with TRBJ1-2, with TRBD1 matching 8 bases. V was clipped by 6 bases and J by 8 bases; unmatched bases: 14. This CDR3 is 15 amino acids long. Germline-derived CDR1 and CDR2 are LNHDA and SQIVND (reference sequence). CDR3 DNA sequence: TGTGCCAGTAGGGACCCCGCAGGGGGCGGCGAGGGCTACACCTTC. Protein: CASRDPAGGGEGYTF.

This sequence joins TRBV11-2 and TRBJ2-3; 7 positions agree with TRBD2. V was clipped by 3 bases and J by 3 bases; unmatched bases: 3. The length of the CDR3 is 14 residues. Germline V gene lookup returns CDR1 SGHAT and CDR2 FQNNGV. The CDR3 DNA sequence: TGTGCCAGCAGCTTTCTGGGAGGGACAGATACGCAGTATTTT. This encodes CASSFLGGTDTQYF.